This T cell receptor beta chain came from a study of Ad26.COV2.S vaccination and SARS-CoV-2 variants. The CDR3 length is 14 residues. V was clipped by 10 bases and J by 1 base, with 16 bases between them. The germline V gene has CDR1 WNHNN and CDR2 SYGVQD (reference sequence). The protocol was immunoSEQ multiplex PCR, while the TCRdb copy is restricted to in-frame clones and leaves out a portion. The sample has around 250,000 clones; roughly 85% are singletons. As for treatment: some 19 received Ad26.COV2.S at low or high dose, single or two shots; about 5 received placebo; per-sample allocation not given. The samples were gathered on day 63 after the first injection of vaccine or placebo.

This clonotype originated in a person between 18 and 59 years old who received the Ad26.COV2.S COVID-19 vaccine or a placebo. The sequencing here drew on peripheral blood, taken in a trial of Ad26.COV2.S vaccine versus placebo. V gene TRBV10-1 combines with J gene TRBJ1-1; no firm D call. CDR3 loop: CATSPRAWNTEAFF. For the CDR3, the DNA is TGCGCCACGTCCCCACGGGCCTGGAACACTGAAGCTTTCTTT.